This T cell receptor beta chain came from a study of shared clonotypes between healthy human individuals. Study context: The composition of the donors was a couple of women and a few men aged 18 to 49.

Positive CCR7 selection of CD45RO-negative cells yielded the naive CD8 cells, and terminally differentiated effector memory CD45RA+ cells were excluded. A word on this clone: As yet, its antigen is unknown. Its ends do not fully match the called genes, so a read error is possible. Different DNA sequences within this sample yield the same CDR3.

CDR3 length: 13 amino acids. Germline V gives CDR1 MNHEY, CDR2 SMNVEV (reference sequence). In the authors' methods: Owing to the provision of junction-only sequences devoid of quality scores by immunoSEQ, filtering differed. TCRdb keeps only in-frame clones here, not all; method: immunoSEQ multiplex PCR. That table furnishes V, J and clone size, whereas the DNA furnished D and trimming. The table lists hundreds of thousands of clones, about 95% of them singletons. Study-level findings and limits: Naive subsets, compared against memory subsets, generally had larger estimated richness values. Naive CD4 clonotypes were shared across a handful of donors at about 5%.

The chain links TRBV27 to TRBJ2-3; D gene ambiguous. The TCR sequence derives from a woman under 40 in good health. The sequencing input was naive CD8+ T cells sorted from blood. For the CDR3, the DNA is TGTGCCAGCAGCTTATCTAGCACAGATACGCAGTATTTT. It specifies CASSLSSTDTQYF.